The 8 T cell receptor beta chains below were found in one sample sequenced in a study of blood T cell repertoires in COVID-19. The protocol was immunoSEQ multiplex PCR, while the TCRdb copy is restricted to in-frame clones and leaves out a portion. The sample carries about 80,000 clones, about 78% recorded once. The specimen sequenced was peripheral blood. The receptors derive from a man aged 60-69 years with COVID-19, enrolled during active disease.

The rearrangement links TRBV11-3 to TRBJ2-2, with 7 bases that match TRBD1. The CDR3 is made up of 18 amino acids. Germline V gene sequence: CDR1 SGHNT, CDR2 YENEEA. The V gene end was trimmed by 2 bases and the J gene end by 0 bases; junction bases not matched to a gene: 9. CDR3 loop: CASSLRDRVWANTGELFF. The CDR3 DNA reads TGTGCCAGCAGCTTACGAGACAGGGTGTGGGCGAACACCGGGGAGCTGTTTTTT.

V usage is TRBV2 and J usage is TRBJ2-2, with 10 nucleotides matching TRBD1. V lost 6 bases to trimming and J lost 5 bases; unmatched junction nucleotides: 3. Germline lookup yields CDR1 SNHLY and CDR2 FYNNEI. There are 14 residues in the CDR3. CDR3 DNA sequence: TGTGCCAGCAGCGTGGACAGGGGGACCGGGGAGCTGTTTTTT. Translated: CASSVDRGTGELFF. The full variable domain, completed using reference TRBV2 and TRBJ2-2, is EPEVTQTPSHQVTQMGQEVILRCVPISNHLYFYWYRQILGQKVEFLVSFYNNEISEKSEIFDDQFSVERPDGSNFTLKIRSTKLEDSAMYFCASSVDRGTGELFFGEGSRLTVL.

In this sample, this clone turned up once. The chain joins TRBV19 to TRBJ2-5; TRBD2 matches 12 bases. The CDR3 runs 15 residues. Losses at the gene ends were 5 bases for V and 4 bases for J; bases not matched to a gene: 5. Germline assignment: CDR1 LNHDA and CDR2 SQIVND (reference sequence). CDR3 sequence (DNA): TGTGCCAGTAGTCCCCTGACTAGCGGGAGAGAGACCCAGTACTTC. Amino acids: CASSPLTSGRETQYF. Full variable domain (outside the CDR3, taken from reference TRBV19 and TRBJ2-5): DGGITQSPKYLFRKEGQNVTLSCEQNLNHDAMYWYRQDPGQGLRLIYYSQIVNDFQKGDIAEGYSVSREKKESFPLTVTSAQKNPTAFYLCASSPLTSGRETQYFGPGTRLLVL.

This clone was observed a handful of times. Other DNA variants within this sample encode the same CDR3. CDR3 region: CASSPTGNNQPQHF. The DNA of the CDR3 is TGCGCCAGCAGCCCTACAGGGAACAATCAGCCCCAGCATTTT. The rearrangement links TRBV5-1 to TRBJ1-5; a weak D match, TRBD1 (6 bases). V lost 4 bases and J 3 bases, leaving 11 bases between the germline ends. This CDR3 has 14 amino acids. Germline V gene data show CDR1 as SGHRS and CDR2 as YFSETQ.

The chain carries TRBV19 and TRBJ2-7, with TRBD2 identical over 15 bases. This CDR3 is built from 17 residues. Trimming took 1 base from V and 5 from J; bases not matched to a gene: 6. Looked up from germline, CDR1 is LNHDA and CDR2 is SQIVND (reference sequence). Here the CDR3 reads CASSIVGTSGRINEQYF. The CDR3 bases are TGTGCCAGTAGTATAGTCGGGACTAGCGGGAGGATCAACGAGCAGTACTTC.

The CDR3 spells CASSRTGHNQPQHF. The CDR3 bases are TGTGCCAGCAGCCGGACAGGCCACAATCAGCCCCAGCATTTT. The chain employs TRBV6-5 and TRBJ1-5; 7 positions match TRBD1. CDR3 length equals 14 residues. In germline, CDR1 is MNHEY, CDR2 SVGAGI. V gave up 6 bases and J gave up 3 bases; unmatched junction bases: 5.

The genes are TRBV6-2 or TRBV6-3 and TRBJ2-1, with a possible D match to TRBD2 (6 bases). Between the trimmed V and J ends, which lost 0 bases and 2 bases, there was a span of 11 bases. The CDR3 contains 16 residues. Germline values: CDR1 MNHEY, CDR2 SVGEGT. The chain's CDR3 is CASSYSRGGTYNEQFF. CDR3 in DNA: TGTGCCAGCAGTTACTCGAGGGGCGGGACCTACAATGAGCAGTTCTTC.

The CDR3 nucleotides read TGTGCCAGCAGTTACTCGGCCGGGACAGGGGCCAATGAGCAGTTCTTC. Protein: CASSYSAGTGANEQFF. This chain connects TRBV6-5 to TRBJ2-1; TRBD1 agrees at 10 bases. The length of the CDR3 is 16 residues. V was pared by 0 bases and J by 6 bases, with 5 bases of the junction left unmatched. Per the germline V gene, CDR1 is MNHEY and CDR2 is SVGAGI.